A selection of T cell receptor beta chains follows, all from one sample in a study of identical twins. TCRdb redid the calling of the 5' RACE reads with MiXCR, one entry per CDR3 protein. The top ten hold under 2% of the sample, which has 640,000 or so distinct CDR3 sequences, approximately 6% seen once. The sequenced sample consisted of naive T cells sorted from blood. Every receptor here comes from a man younger than 30 in good health. Both conserved end residues are trimmed from each CDR3.

length: 14; V: TRBV28; CDR3: ASSEIRAGGVGELF
length: 14; V: TRBV24-1; CDR3: ATSDSGTGSMDEQF
length: 10; V: TRBV7-9; CDR3: ASSRYAGEQF
length: 15; V: TRBV9; CDR3: ASSVWGTAGGTDTQY
length: 11; V: TRBV24-1; CDR3: ATSGGLSYEQY
length: 10; V: TRBV29-1; CDR3: SATLGLFEAF
length: 15; V: TRBV5-1; CDR3: ASSETSGRGRTGELF
length: 14; V: TRBV5-5; CDR3: ASSLGRTGFTGELF
length: 11; V: TRBV12-3/TRBV12-4; CDR3: ASSFGRIAEAF
length: 17; V: TRBV7-6; CDR3: ASSLAFLASGRAGETQY
length: 14; V: TRBV21-1; CDR3: ASSKVRLRGAGELF
length: 9; V: TRBV29-1; CDR3: SVESEYEQY
length: 12; V: TRBV7-3; CDR3: ASSTSGSLTEAF
length: 13; V: TRBV21-1; CDR3: ASSKAGTGDSPLH
length: 13; V: TRBV24-1; CDR3: ATASGGAGFNVLT
length: 15; V: TRBV4-1; CDR3: ASSQVGSGAGTGELF
length: 11; V: TRBV2; CDR3: ASSKTGDNEQF
length: 18; V: TRBV11-1; CDR3: ASSSPRGKGLAGGGDEQF
length: 12; V: TRBV29-1; CDR3: SVAALAVYNEQF
length: 15; V: TRBV4-2; CDR3: ASSLNKGLGAENTIY
length: 12; V: TRBV5-1; CDR3: ASSPGQEGHEQF
length: 13; V: TRBV7-9; CDR3: ASSHGLGEPGELF